This T cell receptor beta chain derives from a study of T cells in Graves' hyperthyroidism and ophthalmopathy. Study outcomes and limitations: Model predictions of ophthalmopathy came a median around 6.5 months before onset. Through a model of 13 V-J features, ophthalmopathy was separated from stable hyperthyroidism. Blood shared most expanded thyroid clonotypes above 0.001.

Orbital computed tomography and thyroid ultrasound, together with serum TRAb and thyroxine and clinical symptoms, were used for diagnoses. RNA transcripts were the template for amplifying TCR beta CDR3 regions. During a first-round RT-PCR of the TCR CDR3, the HTBI primer set was used. In TCRdb, the multiplex PCR reads were re-called with MiXCR into one record per CDR3 protein. The data show approximately 640,000 distinct CDR3 sequences, with about 45% seen just once and less than 9% held by the top ten. Worth noting for this clonotype: The antigen is not known.

The CDR3 totals 15 residues. Trimming stripped 6 bases from V and 0 bases from J, with 15 bases between. The germline V gene encodes CDR1 MNHEY and CDR2 SVGAGI. The chain carries TRBV6-5 and TRBJ2-7, with TRBD1 as a possible D gene (6 bases). Material: peripheral blood or thyroid tissue (not recorded which). The sequence was obtained from an adult man with Graves' disease, either hyperthyroidism or ophthalmopathy (not recorded which). The CDR3 region has the DNA TGTGCCAGCAGCCCCCGGGACACCGGCTCCTACGAGCAGTACTTC. Encoded protein: CASSPRDTGSYEQYF.